Listed here are 9 T cell receptor beta chains from one sample, sequenced in a study of cytomegalovirus exposure and HLA in healthy donors (dated by TCRdb to the late 2010s). Library preparation employed the immunoSEQ multiplex PCR assay. For the multiplex PCR, a mixture combining 60 forward primers for TCR Vbeta segments and 13 reverse primers for TCR Jbeta segments was used. As stored in TCRdb, this immuneACCESS dataset retains in-frame rearrangements with V and J assigned. A fraction of the clones does not appear; measured against another copy, unresolved V genes explain less than half of the discrepancy, and the remainder lacks a known reason. The sample's records list under 90,000 clones. Over 15% of the sample rests with the top ten. Sequencing was performed on PBMCs. Receptors originate from a man between 50 and 59 years old in good health and CMV-seropositive.

The chain combines TRBV4-1 with TRBJ1-4; tentative D call: TRBD1 (5 bases). Germline V gene data show CDR1 as MGHRA and CDR2 as YSYEKL. The CDR3 is made up of 14 amino acids. With 3 bases removed from V and 8 bases from J, the gap between germline ends came to 13 bases. The CDR3 DNA reads TGCGCCAGCAGCCAGGTTGGGGGGGACGAAAAACTGTTTTTT. It translates to CASSQVGGDEKLFF.

This chain links TRBV5-4 with TRBJ2-3; D gene unclear. The CDR3 sequence is 13 residues long. Germline assignment: CDR1 SGHNT and CDR2 YYREEE (reference sequence). V lost 4 bases, J lost 4 bases, and 10 bases lay in between. DNA of the CDR3: TGTGCCAGCAGCGAATATGGCCCAGATACGCAGTATTTT. Residues: CASSEYGPDTQYF.

The chain couples TRBV9 to TRBJ2-1; 7 bases are shared with TRBD2. The germline V gene has CDR1 SGDLS and CDR2 YYNGEE. Unmatched junction bases numbered 6, after V lost 3 bases and J lost 3 bases. CDR3 size: 15 residues. Written as DNA, the CDR3 is TGTGCCAGCAGCGGACGGGACTATGGCTACAATGAGCAGTTCTTC. This encodes CASSGRDYGYNEQFF.

The rearrangement uses TRBV30 and TRBJ2-1; D may be TRBD1 (5 bases). Trimming removed 5 bases at V and 3 bases at J, with 8 bases between. Looked up from germline, CDR1 is GTSNPN and CDR2 is SVGIG (reference sequence). The CDR3 extends over 12 amino acids. The CDR3 loop is CAWDRGYNEQFF. CDR3 sequence (DNA): TGTGCCTGGGACAGAGGCTACAATGAGCAGTTCTTC. The complete variable domain, with remaining parts taken from reference TRBV30 and TRBJ2-1, reads SQTIHQWPATLVQPVGSPLSLECTVEGTSNPNLYWYRQAAGRGLQLLFYSVGIGQISSEVPQNLSASRPQDRQFILSSKKLLLSDSGFYLCAWDRGYNEQFFGPGTRLTVL.

This rearrangement joins TRBV30 to TRBJ2-2; 10 nucleotides match TRBD2. Germline-derived CDR1 and CDR2 are GTSNPN and SVGIG (reference sequence). The CDR3 sequence is 16 residues long. With V trimmed by 4 bases and J by 7 bases, 12 bases remained unmatched. In nucleotides, the CDR3 is TGTGCCTGGACTTTGGGGCTAGCGGGAGCTAACGGGGAGCTGTTTTTT. Translated: CAWTLGLAGANGELFF. Together with reference TRBV30 and TRBJ2-2, the CDR3 gives the full variable domain: SQTIHQWPATLVQPVGSPLSLECTVEGTSNPNLYWYRQAAGRGLQLLFYSVGIGQISSEVPQNLSASRPQDRQFILSSKKLLLSDSGFYLCAWTLGLAGANGELFFGEGSRLTVL.

The chain links TRBV5-6 to TRBJ2-2, with D perhaps TRBD2 (6 bases). CDR3 size: 15 residues. Per germline, CDR1 SGHDT and CDR2 YYEEEE. V was clipped by 0 bases and J by 7 bases, with 13 bases between them. The CDR3 nucleotides are TGTGCCAGCAGCTTGGAGGGACTGGGGCGCGGGGAGCTGTTTTTT. It encodes CASSLEGLGRGELFF.

The chain is built from TRBV4-3 and TRBJ1-6; perhaps TRBD1 as D (5 bases). Trimming stripped 4 bases from V and 7 bases from J, with 11 bases between. Germline values: CDR1 LGHNA, CDR2 YSLEER. The length of the CDR3 is 14 residues. This CDR3 reads CASSRQTINSPLHF. The DNA of the CDR3 is TGCGCCAGCAGCCGACAGACGATCAATTCACCCCTCCACTTT.

The chain links TRBV18 to TRBJ1-1, with TRBD1 as a possible D gene (5 bases). Looked up from germline, CDR1 is KGHSH and CDR2 is LQKENI. This CDR3 is 17 amino acids long. V lost 3 bases to trimming and J lost 0 bases, with 17 bases between them. Here the CDR3 DNA reads TGTGCCAGCTCACCTTCAGGGCTACGACTCATGAACACTGAAGCTTTCTTT. This gives the protein CASSPSGLRLMNTEAFF.

This chain uses TRBV10-3 with TRBJ2-3; 9 bases fit TRBD2. Trimming at V came to 4 bases and at J to 1 base, leaving 0 bases not matched to a gene. The length of the CDR3 is 14 residues. Per germline, CDR1 ENHRY and CDR2 SYGVKD. In DNA form, the CDR3 reads TGTGCCATCAGTGGGACTAGCGGCACAGATACGCAGTATTTT. Residues: CAISGTSGTDTQYF.